These T cell receptor beta chains were read from a single sample in a study of blood T cell repertoires in COVID-19. The table came from immunoSEQ multiplex PCR; TCRdb's copy has only in-frame clones and leaves some out. The repertoire holds 200,000 to 250,000 clones, with approximately 80% as singletons. The sequenced sample was peripheral blood. Source of these receptors: a human donor in a cohort sampled during active COVID-19. CDR3s include the opening cysteine and the closing phenylalanine or tryptophan. The D gene is left open where the match is weak. A clone size is listed for some rows: how often the clone was seen (once, few, many), or a class if it is expanded.

>TRBV27|.|once|TRBJ1-5
CASSFGGQGQPQHF
TGTGCCAGCAGTTTCGGGGGGCAGGGTCAGCCCCAGCATTTT
>TRBV24-1|.|once|TRBJ2-3
CATSDSPRGTDTQYF
TGTGCCACCAGTGATTCCCCTCGGGGAACAGATACGCAGTATTTT
>TRBV18|.|.|TRBJ2-2
CASSLRVGNTGELFF
TGTGCCAGCTCACTTCGGGTTGGGAACACCGGGGAGCTGTTTTTT
>TRBV24-1|.|.|TRBJ2-1
CAIRTAYNEQFF
TGTGCCATCCGGACAGCCTACAATGAGCAGTTCTTC
>TRBV27|.|.|TRBJ1-5
CAFHRGSCNQPQHF
TGTGCCTTCCATCGGGGAAGTTGCAATCAGCCCCAGCATTTT
>TRBV5-8|.|.|TRBJ1-2
CASSFPRGGYTF
TGTGCCAGCAGCTTCCCGAGAGGGGGCTACACCTTC
>TRBV7-2|.|once|TRBJ1-6
CASSLEPRGDSPLHF
TGTGCCAGCAGCTTGGAGCCCCGAGGTGATTCACCCCTCCACTTT
>TRBV5-5|.|.|TRBJ2-7
CASSLSRYSYEQYF
TGTGCCAGCAGCTTAAGTCGCTACTCCTACGAGCAGTACTTC
>TRBV28|.|few|TRBJ2-3
CASRWAKRRGTDTQYF
TGTGCCAGCAGGTGGGCTAAACGGAGGGGCACAGATACGCAGTATTTT
>TRBV5-1|.|.|TRBJ1-2
CASSLAGSRNGYTF
TGCGCCAGCAGCTTGGCAGGGTCTCGGAATGGCTACACCTTC
>TRBV2|TRBD1|.|TRBJ2-6
CASKGDRGSGANVLTF
TGTGCCAGCAAGGGAGACAGGGGATCTGGGGCCAACGTCCTGACTTTC
>TRBV5-1|.|.|TRBJ2-7
CASSPVADSSYEQYF
TGCGCCAGCAGCCCGGTCGCAGACAGCTCCTACGAGCAGTACTTC
>TRBV3-1/TRBV3-2|.|.|TRBJ1-5
CASSQDAIGQGQPQHF
TGTGCCAGCAGCCAAGATGCGATAGGGCAGGGACAGCCCCAGCATTTT
>TRBV4-3|.|.|TRBJ2-1
CASSQVGGGPYNEQFF
TGCGCCAGCAGCCAAGTTGGGGGGGGGCCCTACAATGAGCAGTTCTTC
>TRBV27|TRBD1|few|TRBJ2-7
CASSLAGQGRIYEQYF
TGTGCCAGCAGTCTCGCTGGACAGGGACGGATCTACGAGCAGTACTTC
>TRBV6-2/TRBV6-3|.|.|TRBJ1-2
CASSRPPRGYTF
TGTGCCAGCAGTAGACCTCCGAGGGGCTACACCTTC
>TRBV7-9|TRBD1|.|TRBJ1-5
CASSYRGSNQPQHF
TGTGCCAGCAGCTACAGGGGAAGCAATCAGCCCCAGCATTTT
>TRBV19|TRBD2|.|TRBJ2-2
CASSIRLAGRSGELFF
TGTGCCAGTAGTATCCGACTAGCGGGTCGCTCCGGGGAGCTGTTTTTT
>TRBV2|TRBD1|.|TRBJ2-3
CASSAGQAQGTDTQYF
TGTGCCAGCAGTGCTGGACAGGCCCAGGGCACAGATACGCAGTATTTT
>TRBV6-4|.|.|TRBJ2-2
CASRTEGAGELFF
TGTGCCAGCAGGACCGAGGGGGCCGGGGAGCTGTTTTTT
>TRBV4-1|.|.|TRBJ2-5
CASSHAQTRPAETQYF
TGCGCCAGCAGCCATGCTCAGACTCGTCCCGCGGAGACCCAGTACTTC
>TRBV12-3/TRBV12-4|.|.|TRBJ2-7
CASRGGYEQYF
TGTGCCAGCAGGGGAGGCTACGAGCAGTACTTC
>TRBV19|.|.|TRBJ2-1
CASSIPYNEQFF
TGTGCCAGTAGCATCCCCTACAATGAGCAGTTCTTC
>TRBV5-5|TRBD1|.|TRBJ1-3
CASSKDEQGRTIYF
TGTGCCAGCAGCAAGGATGAACAGGGGCGGACCATATATTTT
>TRBV5-1|.|few|TRBJ2-4
CASSLDRAKNIQYF
TGCGCCAGCAGCTTGGACAGGGCCAAAAACATTCAGTACTTC
>TRBV28|.|.|TRBJ1-3
CASSFMGVVTGNTIYF
TGTGCCAGCAGTTTTATGGGAGTAGTGACTGGAAACACCATATATTTT
>TRBV7-8|.|once|TRBJ1-4
CASSSSTATNEKLFF
TGTGCCAGCAGCTCCTCCACAGCAACTAATGAAAAACTGTTTTTT
>TRBV2|TRBD1|.|TRBJ1-1
CASSSQGSTEAFF
TGTGCCAGCAGCTCACAGGGGAGCACTGAAGCTTTCTTT
>TRBV20-1|TRBD2|.|TRBJ2-5
CSASRTSGRWGKETQYF
TGCAGTGCTAGTCGGACTAGCGGGAGATGGGGCAAAGAGACCCAGTACTTC
>TRBV5-4|.|few|TRBJ1-5
CASSLDHRGNQPQHF
TGTGCCAGCAGCTTGGATCACAGGGGCAATCAGCCCCAGCATTTT
>TRBV6-2/TRBV6-3|.|.|TRBJ2-3
CASSYSITGSTDTQYF
TGTGCCAGCAGTTACTCGATAACGGGGAGCACAGATACGCAGTATTTT
>TRBV28|.|.|TRBJ1-2
CASNSPGGPNYGYTF
TGTGCCAGCAATTCCCCGGGGGGTCCTAACTATGGCTACACCTTC
>TRBV5-4|.|.|TRBJ1-4
CASSLKGQRGKLFF
TGTGCCAGCAGCCTCAAAGGACAGCGAGGAAAACTGTTTTTT
>TRBV18|TRBD1|many|TRBJ1-1
CASTSRQGGTNTEAFF
TGTGCCAGCACCAGCAGACAGGGCGGCACGAACACTGAAGCTTTCTTT
>TRBV3-1/TRBV3-2|.|.|TRBJ1-2
CASSETIPNYGYTF
TGTGCCAGCAGCGAGACTATTCCCAACTATGGCTACACCTTC